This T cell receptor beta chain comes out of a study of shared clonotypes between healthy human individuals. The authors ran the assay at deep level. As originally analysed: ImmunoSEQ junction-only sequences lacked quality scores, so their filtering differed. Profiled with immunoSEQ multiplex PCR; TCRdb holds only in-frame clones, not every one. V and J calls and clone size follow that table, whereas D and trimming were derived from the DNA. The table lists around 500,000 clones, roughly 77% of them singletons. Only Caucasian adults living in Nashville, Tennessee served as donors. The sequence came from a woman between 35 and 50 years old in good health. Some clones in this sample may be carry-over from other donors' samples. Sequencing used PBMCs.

The CDR3 DNA reads as TGTGCCAGTAGGCTGAGCGGAGACGATCGCGAGCAGTTCTTC. It specifies CASRLSGDDREQFF. The chain employs TRBV19 and TRBJ2-1; D possibly corresponds to TRBD2 (5 bases). The germline V and J ends were trimmed by 6 bases and 10 bases, with 19 bases remaining between them. The CDR3 is 14 amino acids. The germline gives CDR1 LNHDA, CDR2 SQIVND (reference sequence). The variable domain in full, completed from reference TRBV19 and TRBJ2-1, reads DGGITQSPKYLFRKEGQNVTLSCEQNLNHDAMYWYRQDPGQGLRLIYYSQIVNDFQKGDIAEGYSVSREKKESFPLTVTSAQKNPTAFYLCASRLSGDDREQFFGPGTRLTVL.